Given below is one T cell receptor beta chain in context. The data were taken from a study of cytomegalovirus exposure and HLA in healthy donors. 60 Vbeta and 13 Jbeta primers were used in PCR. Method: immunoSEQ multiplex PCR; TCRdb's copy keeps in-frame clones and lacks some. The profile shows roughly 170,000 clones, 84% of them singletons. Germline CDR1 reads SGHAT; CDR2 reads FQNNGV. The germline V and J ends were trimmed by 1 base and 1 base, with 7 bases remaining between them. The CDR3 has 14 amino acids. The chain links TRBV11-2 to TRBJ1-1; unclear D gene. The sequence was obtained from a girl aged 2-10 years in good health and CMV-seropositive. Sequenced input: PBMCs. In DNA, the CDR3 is TGTGCCAGCAGCTTAGTATCAGAGAACACTGAAGCTTTCTTT. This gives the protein CASSLVSENTEAFF.